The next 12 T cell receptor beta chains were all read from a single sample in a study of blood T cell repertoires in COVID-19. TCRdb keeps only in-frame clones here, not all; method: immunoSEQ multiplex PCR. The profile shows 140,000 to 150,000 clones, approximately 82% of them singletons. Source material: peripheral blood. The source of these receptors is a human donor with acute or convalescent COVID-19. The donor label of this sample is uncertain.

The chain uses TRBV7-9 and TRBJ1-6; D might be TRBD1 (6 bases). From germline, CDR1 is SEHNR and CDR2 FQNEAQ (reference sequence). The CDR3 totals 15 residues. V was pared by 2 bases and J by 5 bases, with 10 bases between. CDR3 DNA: TGTGCCAGCAGCTTACAGGGGAAGGATAATTCACCCCTCCACTTT. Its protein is CASSLQGKDNSPLHF.

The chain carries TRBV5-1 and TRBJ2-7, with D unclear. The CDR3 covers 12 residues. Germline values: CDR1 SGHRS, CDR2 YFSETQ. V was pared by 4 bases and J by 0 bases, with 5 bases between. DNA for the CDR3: TGCGCCAGCAGCCTTCCCTCCTACGAGCAGTACTTC. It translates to CASSLPSYEQYF. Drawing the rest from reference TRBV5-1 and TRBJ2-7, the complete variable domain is KAGVTQTPRYLIKTRGQQVTLSCSPISGHRSVSWYQQTPGQGLQFLFEYFSETQRNKGNFPGRFSGRQFSNSRSEMNVSTLELGDSALYLCASSLPSYEQYFGPGTRLTVT.

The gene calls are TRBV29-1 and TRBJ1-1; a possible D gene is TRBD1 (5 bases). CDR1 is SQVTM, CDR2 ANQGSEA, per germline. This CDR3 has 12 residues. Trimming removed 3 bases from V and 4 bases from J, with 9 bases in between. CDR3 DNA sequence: TGCAGCGTTGATTCAGGGCCCACTGAAGCTTTCTTT. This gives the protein CSVDSGPTEAFF.

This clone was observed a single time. CDR3 in amino acids: CASSGQNYGYTF. In DNA, the CDR3 is TGTGCCAGTAGTGGGCAGAACTATGGCTACACCTTC. The V gene is TRBV19, the J gene TRBJ1-2; D is unclear. V lost 5 bases, J lost 2 bases, and 6 bases lay in between. Germline lookup yields CDR1 LNHDA and CDR2 SQIVND (reference sequence). This CDR3 is built from 12 residues.

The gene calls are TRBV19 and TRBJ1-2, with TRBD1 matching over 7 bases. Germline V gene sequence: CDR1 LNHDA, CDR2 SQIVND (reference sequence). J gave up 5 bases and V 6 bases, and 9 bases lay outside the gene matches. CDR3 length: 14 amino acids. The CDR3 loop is CASRDGSTGYGYTF. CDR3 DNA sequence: TGTGCCAGTAGAGATGGGTCGACAGGGTATGGCTACACCTTC.

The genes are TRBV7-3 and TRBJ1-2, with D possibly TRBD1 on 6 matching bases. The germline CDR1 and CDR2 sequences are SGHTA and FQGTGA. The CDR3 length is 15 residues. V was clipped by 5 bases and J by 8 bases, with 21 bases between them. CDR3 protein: CASSPSGQTGVGYTF. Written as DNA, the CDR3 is TGTGCCAGCAGCCCTTCCGGACAGACCGGAGTAGGCTACACCTTC.

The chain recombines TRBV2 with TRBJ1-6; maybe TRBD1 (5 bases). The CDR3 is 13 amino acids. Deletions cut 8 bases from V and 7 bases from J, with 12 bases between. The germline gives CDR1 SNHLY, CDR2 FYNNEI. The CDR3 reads CASLGQMNSPLHF. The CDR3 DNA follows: TGTGCCAGCTTGGGGCAGATGAATTCACCCCTCCACTTT.

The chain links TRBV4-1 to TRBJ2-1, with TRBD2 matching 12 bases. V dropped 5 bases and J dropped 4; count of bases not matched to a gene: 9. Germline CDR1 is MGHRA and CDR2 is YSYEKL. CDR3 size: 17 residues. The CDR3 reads CASSFRRLAGEYNEQFF. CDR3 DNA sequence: TGCGCCAGCAGCTTTCGTCGACTAGCGGGGGAATACAATGAGCAGTTCTTC.

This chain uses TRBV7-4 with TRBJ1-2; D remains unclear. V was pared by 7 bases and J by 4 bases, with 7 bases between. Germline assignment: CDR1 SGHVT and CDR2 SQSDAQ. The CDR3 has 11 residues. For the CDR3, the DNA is TGTGCCAGCACTCTTTCCTATGGCTACACCTTC. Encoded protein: CASTLSYGYTF. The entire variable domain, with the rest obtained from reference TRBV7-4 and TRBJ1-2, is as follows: GAGVSQSPRYKVAKRGRDVALRCDSISGHVTLYWYRQTLGQGSEVLTYSQSDAQRDKSGRPSGRFSAERPERSVSTLKIQRTEQGDSAVYLCASTLSYGYTFGSGTRLTVV.

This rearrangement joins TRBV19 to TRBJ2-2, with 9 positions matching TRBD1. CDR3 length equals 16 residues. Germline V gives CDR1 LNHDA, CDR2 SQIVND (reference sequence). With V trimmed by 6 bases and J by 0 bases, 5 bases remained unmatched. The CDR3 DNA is TGTGCCAGTAGGACAGGGGGTAGCTCGAACACCGGGGAGCTGTTTTTT. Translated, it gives CASRTGGSSNTGELFF.

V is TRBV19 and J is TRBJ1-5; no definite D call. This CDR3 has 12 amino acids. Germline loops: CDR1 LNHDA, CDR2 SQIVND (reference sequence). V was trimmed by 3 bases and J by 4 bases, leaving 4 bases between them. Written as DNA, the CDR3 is TGTGCCAGTAGTATCGTGAATCAGCCCCAGCATTTT. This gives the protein CASSIVNQPQHF.

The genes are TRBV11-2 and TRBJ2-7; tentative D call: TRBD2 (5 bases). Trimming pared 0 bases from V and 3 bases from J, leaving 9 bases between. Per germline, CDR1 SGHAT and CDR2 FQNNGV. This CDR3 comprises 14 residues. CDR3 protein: CASSLEGSSYEQYF. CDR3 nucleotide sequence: TGTGCCAGCAGCTTAGAGGGGAGTAGCTACGAGCAGTACTTC.